Listed here is a single T cell receptor (beta chain). V was clipped by 6 bases and J by 7 bases; unmatched bases: 7. Germline V gene sequence: CDR1 SNHLY, CDR2 FYNNEI. The CDR3 is made up of 14 amino acids. This entry comes from a study of blood T cell repertoires in COVID-19. Across the whole study: Samples of COVID-19 (acute and convalescent) were obtained from the United States, Italy and Spain.

Some clones are missing from TCRdb's copy, which holds only in-frame ones; the method was immunoSEQ multiplex PCR. The repertoire includes under 100,000 clones, approximately 80% of them detected once, and more than 2% sits in the top ten. This receptor was identified in a woman in her 70s with acute or convalescent COVID-19. The sample taken for sequencing was peripheral blood. J is TRBJ2-1 and V is TRBV2; 9 positions agree with TRBD2. The CDR3 region has the DNA TGTGCCAGCAGCGGCGGGGGGGCCATTAATGAGCAGTTCTTC. Its translation: CASSGGGAINEQFF.